What follows are 18 T cell receptor beta chains derived from one specimen sequenced in a study of cytomegalovirus exposure and HLA in healthy donors. The PCR had 60 Vbeta and 13 Jbeta primers. TCRdb's table, derived via immunoSEQ multiplex PCR, lists solely in-frame clones and lacks some. The table gives more than 100,000 clones; the top ten clones make up around 4% of it. Input material: PBMCs. The source is a man younger than 35 in good health and CMV-seronegative.

The V and J genes are TRBV5-6 and TRBJ2-5; no clear D. Germline CDR1 SGHDT, CDR2 YYEEEE. CDR3 length: 13 amino acids. The V gene lost 0 bases and the J gene lost 5 bases, with 8 bases spanning the gap. CDR3 sequence (DNA): TGTGCCAGCAGCTTGGCCTATCGGGAGACCCAGTACTTC. It yields the protein CASSLAYRETQYF.

The J gene is TRBJ2-5, the V gene TRBV7-9; 9 nucleotides align to TRBD1. Germline V CDR1 and CDR2: SEHNR, FQNEAQ (reference sequence). The CDR3 loop spans 15 amino acids. V shed 7 bases, J shed 5 bases, and the junction held 11 bases outside the gene matches. The CDR3 sequence: CASKPRDRAVETQYF. The CDR3 DNA follows: TGTGCCAGCAAGCCCCGGGACAGGGCAGTGGAGACCCAGTACTTC.

The chain joins TRBV10-3 to TRBJ2-3, with 7 positions matching TRBD1. This CDR3 has 14 residues. The J segment lost 0 bases and the V segment lost 6 bases, leaving 3 bases of the junction unmatched. CDR1 is ENHRY, CDR2 SYGVKD, per germline. The CDR3 here is CAIRGQKSTDTQYF. The CDR3 bases are TGTGCCATCAGGGGACAGAAAAGCACAGATACGCAGTATTTT.

The chain has TRBV5-4 and TRBJ2-3, with 9 nucleotides matching TRBD1. CDR1 is SGHNT and CDR2 is YYREEE in the germline V gene (reference sequence). Germline trimming cut 1 base from V and 6 bases from J; bases unmatched to any gene: 6. CDR3 length: 15 amino acids. Here the CDR3 DNA reads TGTGCCAGCAGCTTGCTGACAGGGGGGGAGGATACGCAGTATTTT. Its translation: CASSLLTGGEDTQYF.

V is TRBV25-1 and J is TRBJ1-4, with D possibly matching TRBD1 (5 bases). The CDR3 is made up of 17 amino acids. Trimming stripped 3 bases from V and 7 bases from J, with 21 bases between. Germline V CDR1 and CDR2: MGHDK, SYGVNS. The DNA of the CDR3 is TGTGCCAGCAGTGAGTCGCGTGGGGGGTTTTCAGGTGAAAAACTGTTTTTT. Translation: CASSESRGGFSGEKLFF.

CDR3 protein: CASSLHGGGKAEAFF. The CDR3 DNA sequence: TGTGCCAGCAGCTTACACGGGGGGGGGAAGGCTGAAGCTTTCTTT. The rearrangement links TRBV7-9 to TRBJ1-1; TRBD1 is a possible D gene (5 bases). Germline CDR1 SEHNR, CDR2 FQNEAQ (reference sequence). V was pared by 2 bases and J by 6 bases, with 16 bases between. The length of the CDR3 is 15 residues.

The CDR3 DNA sequence: TGTGCCAGCAGCTCCTTTACAGATACGCAGTATTTT. Residues: CASSSFTDTQYF. This chain uses TRBV7-9 with TRBJ2-3; no clear D gene. This CDR3 has 12 residues. V was shortened by 4 bases and J by 3 bases, with 5 bases between the two germline ends. CDR1 and CDR2 from the germline V gene are SEHNR and FQNEAQ (reference sequence).

The gene calls are TRBV11-2 and TRBJ2-7; TRBD1 is a possible D gene (6 bases). Germline CDR1 and CDR2: SGHAT and FQNNGV. The V end was cut by 1 base, the J end by 5 bases, with 15 bases between. The CDR3 loop spans 15 amino acids. For the CDR3, the DNA is TGTGCCAGCAGCTTAGGACTTACAGGGCTCAACGAGCAGTACTTC. Residues: CASSLGLTGLNEQYF.

The V call is TRBV28, the J call TRBJ2-3; TRBD1 matches at 8 bases. The CDR3 loop spans 15 amino acids. CDR1 MDHEN and CDR2 SYDVKM come from the germline V gene. Germline trimming cut 4 bases from V and 5 bases from J; bases unmatched to any gene: 8. The CDR3 DNA is TGTGCCAGCAGTTCCAGGGGGCGGGCGGGAGATACGCAGTATTTT. It encodes CASSSRGRAGDTQYF.

The chain employs TRBV5-1 and TRBJ2-5, with TRBD2 as a possible D gene (6 bases). The germline V and J ends were trimmed by 4 bases and 11 bases, with 21 bases remaining between them. The CDR3 consists of 14 residues. Germline CDR1 is SGHRS and CDR2 is YFSETQ. CDR3 coding DNA: TGCGCCAGCAGCCCGTACTTGGTTTGGGGGGAGCAGTACTTC. Residues: CASSPYLVWGEQYF. Using reference TRBV5-1 and TRBJ2-5 for the parts outside the CDR3, the full variable domain is KAGVTQTPRYLIKTRGQQVTLSCSPISGHRSVSWYQQTPGQGLQFLFEYFSETQRNKGNFPGRFSGRQFSNSRSEMNVSTLELGDSALYLCASSPYLVWGEQYFGPGTRLLVL.

The chain joins TRBV5-1 to TRBJ2-3; 11 positions agree with TRBD2. This CDR3 spans 15 amino acids. Germline CDR1 and CDR2: SGHRS and YFSETQ. The ends lost 6 bases at V and 3 bases at J; junction bases unmatched: 6. The CDR3 nucleotides read TGCGCCAGCAAGACTAGCGGGGCGAGGACAGATACGCAGTATTTT. It specifies CASKTSGARTDTQYF.

The DNA of the CDR3 is TGCGCCAGCAGCCAGCAAGACAGGGGACCCGAGCAGTACTTC. It specifies CASSQQDRGPEQYF. The V gene is TRBV4-1, the J gene TRBJ2-7, with TRBD1 identical over 8 bases. Per germline, CDR1 MGHRA and CDR2 YSYEKL. V lost 3 bases, J lost 6 bases, and 7 bases stayed unmatched. This CDR3 has 14 residues.

The genes are TRBV19 and TRBJ1-2, with D perhaps matching TRBD1 (6 bases). This CDR3 spans 14 amino acids. Germline V gene sequence: CDR1 LNHDA, CDR2 SQIVND (reference sequence). With 7 bases removed from V and 6 bases from J, the gap between germline ends came to 18 bases. The CDR3 nucleotides read TGTGCCAGTAAATGGAATACAGGGAAGGATGGCTACACCTTC. It specifies CASKWNTGKDGYTF.

V is TRBV11-2 and J is TRBJ2-7; D remains unclear. The germline V gene encodes CDR1 SGHAT and CDR2 FQNNGV. This CDR3 comprises 11 residues. V shed 2 bases and J shed 7 bases, with 6 bases lying between them. For the CDR3, the DNA is TGTGCCAGCAGCTTAAGCCTAGAGCAGTACTTC. Its protein product is CASSLSLEQYF.

The rearrangement joins TRBV5-6 to TRBJ1-1, with unresolved D. CDR3 length: 15 amino acids. Looked up from germline, CDR1 is SGHDT and CDR2 is YYEEEE. The V gene lost 2 bases and the J gene lost 1 base, with 12 bases spanning the gap. The CDR3 region has the DNA TGTGCCAGCAGCTTTAGTGTGGTTCAGAACACTGAAGCTTTCTTT. Its translation: CASSFSVVQNTEAFF.

The chain joins TRBV10-2 to TRBJ2-7, with a weak D call TRBD2 (5 bases). There are 14 residues in the CDR3. V was cut by 7 bases and J by 1 base, with 14 bases left in between. Germline V gives CDR1 WSHSY, CDR2 SAAADI. The CDR3 bases are TGCGCCAGCACCATTAGGACTGATTCCTACGAGCAGTACTTC. This encodes CASTIRTDSYEQYF.

The chain carries TRBV6-6 and TRBJ1-6; 7 bases map to TRBD1. Germline V gives CDR1 MNHNY, CDR2 SVGAGI (reference sequence). V was clipped by 5 bases and J by 8 bases; unmatched bases: 6. This CDR3 comprises 14 residues. Here the CDR3 reads CASSNRGRDSPLHF. As DNA, the CDR3 is TGTGCCAGCAGTAACAGGGGAAGGGATTCACCCCTCCACTTT.

V is TRBV5-4 and J is TRBJ2-5, with TRBD2 matching over 7 bases. This CDR3 spans 14 amino acids. Germline V gene data show CDR1 as SGHNT and CDR2 as YYREEE (reference sequence). J was trimmed by 2 bases and V by 4 bases; bases with no gene match: 5. CDR3 DNA sequence: TGTGCCAGCAGCGGGAGGGAGGAGCAAGAGACCCAGTACTTC. This translates into CASSGREEQETQYF.